This TCR beta chain was captured by sequencing in a study of OX40 agonist ivuxolimab in advanced cancers. This CDR3 region has 18 residues. J gave up 1 base and V 3 bases, and 10 bases lay outside the gene matches. Per germline, CDR1 KGHSH and CDR2 LQKENI. Only in-frame clones appear in the TCRdb table, and some are missing; sequencing was by immunoSEQ multiplex PCR. This sample has roughly 93,000 clones; 70% to 85% occur once, and the top ten carry approximately 5.5%. The chain joins TRBV18 to TRBJ2-7; TRBD2 agrees at 12 bases. Sequencing used CD4+ or CD8+ T cells sorted from blood, obtained in a trial of the OX40 agonist ivuxolimab. The TCR sequence derives from an adult with an advanced solid tumor such as melanoma, head and neck, liver or kidney cancer. This chain's CDR3 is CASSPPPGLAGNSYEQYF. The CDR3 coding sequence is TGTGCCAGCTCACCGCCACCGGGACTAGCGGGCAATTCCTACGAGCAGTACTTC.